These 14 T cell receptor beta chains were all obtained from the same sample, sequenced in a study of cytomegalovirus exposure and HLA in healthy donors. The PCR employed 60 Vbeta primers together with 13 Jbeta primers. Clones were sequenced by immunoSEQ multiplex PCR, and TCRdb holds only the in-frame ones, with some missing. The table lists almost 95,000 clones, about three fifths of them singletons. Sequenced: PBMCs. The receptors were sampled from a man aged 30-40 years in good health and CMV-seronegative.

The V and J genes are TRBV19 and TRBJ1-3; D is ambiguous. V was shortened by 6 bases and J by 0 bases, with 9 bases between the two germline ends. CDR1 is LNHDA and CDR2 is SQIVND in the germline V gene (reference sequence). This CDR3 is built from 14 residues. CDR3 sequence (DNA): TGTGCCAGTAGCCCCACAGTCTCTGGAAACACCATATATTTT. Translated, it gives CASSPTVSGNTIYF.

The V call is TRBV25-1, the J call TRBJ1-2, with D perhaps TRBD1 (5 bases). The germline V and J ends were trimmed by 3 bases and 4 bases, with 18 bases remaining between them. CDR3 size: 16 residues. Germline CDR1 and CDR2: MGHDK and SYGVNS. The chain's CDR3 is CASSDATRGSSYGYTF. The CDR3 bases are TGTGCCAGCAGTGACGCCACCCGGGGGTCGAGCTATGGCTACACCTTC.

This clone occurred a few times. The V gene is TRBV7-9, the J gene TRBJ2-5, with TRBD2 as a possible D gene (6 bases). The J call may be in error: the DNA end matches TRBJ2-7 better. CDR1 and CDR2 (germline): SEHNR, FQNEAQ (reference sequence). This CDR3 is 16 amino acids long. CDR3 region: CASSLALGTYSYEQYF. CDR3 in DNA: TGTGCCAGCAGCTTAGCTCTCGGGACTTACTCCTACGAGCAGTACTTC.

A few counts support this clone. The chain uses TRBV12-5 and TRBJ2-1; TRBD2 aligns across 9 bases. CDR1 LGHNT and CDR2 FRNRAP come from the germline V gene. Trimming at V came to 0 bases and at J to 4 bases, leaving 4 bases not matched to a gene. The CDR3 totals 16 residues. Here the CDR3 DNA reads TGTGCTAGTGGTTTGGTGGCGGGAGGGATTTACAATGAGCAGTTCTTC. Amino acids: CASGLVAGGIYNEQFF.

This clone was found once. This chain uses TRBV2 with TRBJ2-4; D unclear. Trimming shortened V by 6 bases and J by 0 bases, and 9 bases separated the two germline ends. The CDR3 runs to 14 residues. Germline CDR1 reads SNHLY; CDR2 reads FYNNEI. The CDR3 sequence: CASRTLLAKNIQYF. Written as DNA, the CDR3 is TGTGCCAGCAGAACCCTACTAGCCAAAAACATTCAGTACTTC.

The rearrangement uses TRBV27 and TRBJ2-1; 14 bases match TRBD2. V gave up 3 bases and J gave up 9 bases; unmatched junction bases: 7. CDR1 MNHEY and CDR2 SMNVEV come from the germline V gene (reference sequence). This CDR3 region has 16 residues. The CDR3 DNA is TGTGCCAGCAGTTTTCTGGGACTAGCGGGAGATGGTGAGCAGTTCTTC. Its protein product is CASSFLGLAGDGEQFF.

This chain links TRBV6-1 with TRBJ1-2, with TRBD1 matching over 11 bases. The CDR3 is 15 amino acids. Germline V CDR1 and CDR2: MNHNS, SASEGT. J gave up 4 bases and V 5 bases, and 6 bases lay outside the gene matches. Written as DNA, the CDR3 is TGTGCCAGCAGTCCGGGACAGGGGGAGAGCTATGGCTACACCTTC. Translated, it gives CASSPGQGESYGYTF.

CDR3 bases: TGTGCCAGCAGCTTATCAATAGCGGGCTACGAAGATACGCAGTATTTT. This translates into CASSLSIAGYEDTQYF. The chain combines TRBV7-8 with TRBJ2-3; 7 nucleotides align to TRBD2. CDR3 length equals 16 residues. Trimming removed 2 bases from V and 5 bases from J; junction bases left unmatched: 10. The germline gives CDR1 SGHVS, CDR2 FQNEAQ. The whole variable domain, remainder taken from reference TRBV7-8 and TRBJ2-3, is GAGVSQSPRYKVAKRGQDVALRCDPISGHVSLFWYQQALGQGPEFLTYFQNEAQLDKSGLPSDRFFAERPEGSVSTLKIQRTQQEDSAVYLCASSLSIAGYEDTQYFGPGTRLTVL.

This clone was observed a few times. The DNA for the CDR3 is TGTGCCAGCAGGATAATGGTGGGGGACACCTCCTACAATGAGCAGTTCTTC. It codes for CASRIMVGDTSYNEQFF. This chain uses TRBV28 with TRBJ2-1, with TRBD1 as a possible D gene (6 bases). Germline assignment: CDR1 MDHEN and CDR2 SYDVKM. Trimming cost V 6 bases and J 0 bases, with 18 bases left between them. This CDR3 comprises 17 residues.

DNA for the CDR3: TGCGCCAGCAGCCAAAGCGTACGGAACAATCAGCCCCAGCATTTT. Its translation: CASSQSVRNNQPQHF. This chain links TRBV4-1 with TRBJ1-5; D gene unclear. Trimming left V 2 bases short and J 3 bases short, with 11 bases between. CDR1 is MGHRA, CDR2 YSYEKL, per germline. CDR3 length: 15 amino acids.

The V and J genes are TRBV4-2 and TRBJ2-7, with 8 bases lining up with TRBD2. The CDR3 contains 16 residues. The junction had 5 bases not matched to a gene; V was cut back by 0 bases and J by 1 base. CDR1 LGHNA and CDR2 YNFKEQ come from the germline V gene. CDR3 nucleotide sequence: TGTGCCAGCAGCCAAGAGCTAGCGGGCCAGTCCTACGAGCAGTACTTC. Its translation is CASSQELAGQSYEQYF.

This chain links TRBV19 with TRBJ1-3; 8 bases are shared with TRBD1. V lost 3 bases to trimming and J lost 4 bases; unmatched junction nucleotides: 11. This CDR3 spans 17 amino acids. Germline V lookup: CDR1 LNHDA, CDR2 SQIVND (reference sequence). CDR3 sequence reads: CASSMDSDRARGNTIYF. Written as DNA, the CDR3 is TGTGCCAGTAGTATGGACTCGGACAGGGCGCGCGGAAACACCATATATTTT.

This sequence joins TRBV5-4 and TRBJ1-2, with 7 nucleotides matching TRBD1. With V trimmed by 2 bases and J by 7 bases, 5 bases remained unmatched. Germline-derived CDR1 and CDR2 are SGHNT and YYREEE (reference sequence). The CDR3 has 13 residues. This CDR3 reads CASSFRGAPGYTF. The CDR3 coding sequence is TGTGCCAGCAGCTTCAGGGGGGCGCCTGGCTACACCTTC.

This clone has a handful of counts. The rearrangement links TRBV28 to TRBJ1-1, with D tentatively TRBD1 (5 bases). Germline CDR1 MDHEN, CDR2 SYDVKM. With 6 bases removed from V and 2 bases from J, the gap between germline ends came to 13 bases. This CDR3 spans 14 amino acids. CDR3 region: CASSLGVKNTEAFF. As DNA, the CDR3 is TGTGCCAGCAGCCTAGGGGTGAAAAACACTGAAGCTTTCTTT.